Shown below are 22 T cell receptor beta chains from a single sample sequenced in a study of blood T cells in healthy people across ages. For the second PCR, which ran for about 6 to 11 cycles, a sample-barcoded 5' primer and a J-beta primer mix were used. One entry per CDR3 protein, called by TCRdb with MiXCR from the 5' RACE reads. Of around 970,000 distinct CDR3 sequences listed, just over 50% were seen once; the top ten hold about 21%. The sequenced material came from blood. All receptors come from a woman aged 55-69 years in good health.

The gene calls are TRBV11-2 and TRBJ1-5; 7 bases map to TRBD1. The V and J ends lost 3 bases and 7 bases, in that order; junction bases with no gene match: 9. This CDR3 spans 15 amino acids. Germline lookup yields CDR1 SGHAT and CDR2 FQNNGV. The CDR3 loop reads CASSFAAPQGQPQHF. The CDR3 DNA is TGTGCCAGCAGCTTCGCAGCCCCACAGGGGCAGCCCCAGCATTTT.

CDR3 sequence (DNA): TGTGCCAGCAGCGGACCCCGCAAAGGGGAAACTAATGAAAAACTGTTTTTT. It encodes CASSGPRKGETNEKLFF. V and J are TRBV7-9 and TRBJ1-4; D might be TRBD1 (5 bases). This CDR3 spans 17 amino acids. Germline V CDR1 and CDR2: SEHNR, FQNEAQ (reference sequence). Trimming took off 5 bases at V and 1 base at J, with 17 bases between the two ends.

This clonotype was picked up one time. V usage is TRBV7-9 and J usage is TRBJ2-5, with D perhaps given as TRBD1 or TRBD2 (5 bases each). Germline CDR1 and CDR2: SEHNR and FQNEAQ (reference sequence). Trimming stripped 1 base from V and 4 bases from J, with 13 bases between. The CDR3 sequence is 15 residues long. CDR3 nucleotides: TGTGCCAGCAGCTTAGTAACTGGGGGTGGAGAGACCCAGTACTTC. Translation gives CASSLVTGGGETQYF. Filled out from reference TRBV7-9 and TRBJ2-5, the complete variable domain reads DTGVSQNPRHKITKRGQNVTFRCDPISEHNRLYWYRQTLGQGPEFLTYFQNEAQLEKSRLLSDRFSAERPKGSFSTLEIQRTEQGDSAMYLCASSLVTGGGETQYFGPGTRLLVL.

This chain links TRBV29-1 with TRBJ2-5, with D possibly matching TRBD2 (6 bases). The tail of the sequence fits TRBJ2-7 better, so the J call may be wrong. Germline V gene lookup returns CDR1 SQVTM and CDR2 ANQGSEA. The length of the CDR3 is 14 residues. The CDR3 loop is CSVPGVADDYEQYF. Here the CDR3 DNA reads TGCAGCGTGCCAGGAGTAGCGGATGACTACGAGCAGTACTTC.

The chain links TRBV29-1 to TRBJ2-1; a weak D match, TRBD2 (6 bases). V shed 5 bases and J shed 2 bases, with 16 bases lying between them. CDR3 length equals 15 residues. CDR1 is SQVTM and CDR2 is ANQGSEA in the germline V gene. The CDR3 protein is CSVSLAGLPYNEQFF. The CDR3 DNA sequence: TGCAGCGTTAGTCTCGCGGGACTTCCCTACAATGAGCAGTTCTTC.

The chain uses TRBV5-1 and TRBJ2-1, with D possibly matching TRBD1 (5 bases). The V and J ends lost 4 bases and 0 bases respectively, with 11 bases between them. The CDR3 is made up of 15 amino acids. Germline V gene sequence: CDR1 SGHRS, CDR2 YFSETQ. The DNA for the CDR3 is TGCGCCAGCAGCATCGGACAAGACTCCTACAATGAGCAGTTCTTC. Translated, it gives CASSIGQDSYNEQFF.

The chain combines TRBV12-3 or TRBV12-4 with TRBJ1-4; 11 nucleotides agree with TRBD1. With V trimmed by 6 bases and J by 8 bases, 8 bases remained unmatched. The CDR3 length is 15 residues. The CDR3 protein is CASSRSGQGEEKLFF. CDR3 coding DNA: TGTGCCAGCAGCAGATCGGGACAGGGGGAGGAAAAACTGTTTTTT.

The chain recombines TRBV10-3 with TRBJ2-5; the D gene could be TRBD1 or TRBD2 (5 bases each). Trimming took 6 bases from V and 1 from J, leaving 12 bases between them. This CDR3 is built from 14 residues. Germline V lookup: CDR1 ENHRY, CDR2 SYGVKD. CDR3 sequence reads: CAIRVGAAQETQYF. The CDR3 region has the DNA TGTGCCATCAGGGTCGGGGCGGCCCAAGAGACCCAGTACTTC.

This clonotype showed up just once. The V call is TRBV2, the J call TRBJ2-3; no clear D gene. The length of the CDR3 is 12 residues. V dropped 7 bases and J dropped 4 bases, with 9 bases sitting between them. CDR1 SNHLY and CDR2 FYNNEI come from the germline V gene. CDR3 sequence: CASTRRSDTQYF. The CDR3 nucleotides read TGTGCCAGCACCCGAAGGTCAGATACGCAGTATTTT.

This chain joins TRBV2 and TRBJ2-4; perhaps TRBD1 as D (6 bases). The CDR3 contains 15 residues. The V end was cut by 0 bases, the J end by 8 bases, with 14 bases between. CDR1 and CDR2 from the germline V gene are SNHLY and FYNNEI. CDR3 loop: CASSEAFPGEDIQYF. CDR3 sequence (DNA): TGTGCCAGCAGTGAAGCGTTTCCAGGGGAAGACATTCAGTACTTC.

Concerning this clonotype: Germline is not matched at one junction end, which may reflect a read error. V gene TRBV5-4 combines with J gene TRBJ2-1, with D possibly matching TRBD1 (6 bases). From germline, CDR1 is SGHNT and CDR2 YYREEE (reference sequence). The CDR3 runs 13 residues. As DNA, the CDR3 is TGTGCCAGCAGCGGAACAGGGTACACTGAGCAGTTCTTC. As protein: CASSGTGYTEQFF.

This chain connects TRBV4-1 to TRBJ1-1, with D hard to call. Germline V gene sequence: CDR1 MGHRA, CDR2 YSYEKL. There are 14 residues in the CDR3. The V and J ends lost 2 bases and 6 bases respectively, with 13 bases between them. This CDR3 is CASSQPYGGAEAFF. The CDR3 nucleotides read TGCGCCAGCAGCCAACCGTACGGCGGCGCTGAAGCTTTCTTT.

This clonotype was detected many times. The chain carries TRBV29-1 and TRBJ2-7; the match to TRBD1 covers 9 bases. The CDR3 loop spans 13 amino acids. After removal of 3 bases from V and 5 bases from J, the junction contained 5 bases not matched to a gene. Germline V lookup: CDR1 SQVTM, CDR2 ANQGSEA. The CDR3 reads CSVEKGQGNEQYF. The CDR3 DNA reads TGCAGCGTTGAGAAGGGACAGGGTAACGAGCAGTACTTC.

This clonotype was found a few times. The V call is TRBV5-1, the J call TRBJ2-5, with 7 nucleotides matching TRBD2. This CDR3 comprises 14 residues. Germline lookup yields CDR1 SGHRS and CDR2 YFSETQ. V lost 3 bases, J lost 11 bases, and 13 bases stayed unmatched. CDR3 bases: TGCGCCAGCAGCTGGGGCGGGAGTGGTAATGAGCAGTACTTC. Its protein product is CASSWGGSGNEQYF.

The V and J genes are TRBV7-3 and TRBJ2-3, with D unclear. Germline CDR1 SGHTA, CDR2 FQGTGA. The CDR3 extends over 14 amino acids. Trimming took off 1 base at V and 4 bases at J, with 9 bases between the two ends. CDR3 DNA sequence: TGTGCCAGCAGCTTAAATAGCCTTTCAGATACGCAGTATTTT. Protein sequence: CASSLNSLSDTQYF.

The chain joins TRBV6-2 or TRBV6-3 to TRBJ2-3; the match to TRBD2 covers 10 bases. Looked up from germline, CDR1 is MNHEY and CDR2 is SVGEGT. The CDR3 is made up of 15 amino acids. J was trimmed by 4 bases and V by 5 bases; bases with no gene match: 6. The CDR3 here is CASSGTGTSADTQYF. Written as DNA, the CDR3 is TGTGCCAGCAGTGGAACCGGGACTAGCGCAGATACGCAGTATTTT.

This clonotype showed up just once. The chain recombines TRBV7-2 with TRBJ2-7, with 9 bases identical to TRBD2. The CDR3 is 14 amino acids. Germline V CDR1 and CDR2: SGHTA, FQGNSA. J was trimmed by 4 bases and V by 3 bases; bases with no gene match: 4. CDR3 sequence reads: CASSFSSGAYEQYF. The CDR3 DNA reads TGTGCCAGCAGCTTCTCTAGCGGGGCTTACGAGCAGTACTTC.

This clonotype was counted between two and nine times. The rearrangement joins TRBV5-1 to TRBJ2-7; TRBD2 agrees at 7 bases. After removal of 1 base from V and 7 bases from J, the junction contained 17 bases not matched to a gene. Per the germline V gene, CDR1 is SGHRS and CDR2 is YFSETQ. CDR3 length: 17 residues. CDR3 nucleotide sequence: TGCGCCAGCAGCTTGACTCTAGCGGAGCCCCCCTTGGAAGAGCAGTACTTC. Protein product: CASSLTLAEPPLEEQYF.

Concerning this clonotype: A junction boundary mismatches the germline segment, possibly from a read error. The V call is TRBV6-2 or TRBV6-3, the J call TRBJ2-1; D is undetermined. This CDR3 has 14 amino acids. Germline values: CDR1 MNHEY, CDR2 SVGEGT. The CDR3 region has the DNA TGTGCCAGCATTTACTCAGCCCCGTCCAATGAGCAGTTCTTC. The encoded protein is CASIYSAPSNEQFF.

This chain connects TRBV19 to TRBJ2-3, with TRBD2 matching 10 bases. CDR1 is LNHDA, CDR2 SQIVND, per germline (reference sequence). The J segment lost 10 bases and the V segment lost 4 bases, leaving 8 bases of the junction unmatched. There are 14 residues in the CDR3. CDR3 in DNA: TGTGCCAGTAGTAAAGCGGGAGGGCCCTTTGCGCAGTATTTT. This encodes CASSKAGGPFAQYF.

This chain links TRBV4-1 with TRBJ2-1, with 8 nucleotides matching TRBD2. From germline, CDR1 is MGHRA and CDR2 YSYEKL. The CDR3 sequence is 17 residues long. V gave up 1 base and J gave up 5 bases; unmatched junction bases: 10. The CDR3 sequence: CASSQGTRVAGNNEQFF. CDR3 nucleotide sequence: TGCGCCAGCAGCCAAGGGACCAGGGTAGCGGGAAACAATGAGCAGTTCTTC.

The V gene is TRBV27, the J gene TRBJ2-7, with D tentatively TRBD2 (6 bases). V was shortened by 5 bases and J by 5 bases, with 22 bases between the two germline ends. The CDR3 sequence is 16 residues long. CDR1 MNHEY and CDR2 SMNVEV come from the germline V gene (reference sequence). The CDR3 bases are TGTGCCAGCAGTGACCTACTCAGTGGAGGGTTCGACGAGCAGTACTTC. Its translation: CASSDLLSGGFDEQYF.